This T cell receptor (beta chain) was identified during a study of T cell clonality in common variable immunodeficiency. The assay was immunoSEQ multiplex PCR, and TCRdb's table has in-frame clones only and misses some. This sample comprises roughly 55,000 clones, none seen once only. With V trimmed by 6 bases and J by 8 bases, 7 bases remained unmatched. This CDR3 comprises 13 residues. Germline V gives CDR1 DFQATT, CDR2 SNEGSKA (reference sequence). This clone has just a few counts. The missing CDR3 end, 3 residues past where the read stops, is filled in from the germline J gene. The sequencing input was peripheral blood mononuclear cells. The sequence came from a person aged 18 to 75 in good health. The chain combines TRBV20-1 with TRBJ2-1; 10 positions match TRBD1. CDR3 bases read: TGCAGTGCCACTCGGGACAGGGGCGATGAG. This gives the protein CSATRDRGDE. In full, the CDR3 reads CSATRDRGDEQFF.